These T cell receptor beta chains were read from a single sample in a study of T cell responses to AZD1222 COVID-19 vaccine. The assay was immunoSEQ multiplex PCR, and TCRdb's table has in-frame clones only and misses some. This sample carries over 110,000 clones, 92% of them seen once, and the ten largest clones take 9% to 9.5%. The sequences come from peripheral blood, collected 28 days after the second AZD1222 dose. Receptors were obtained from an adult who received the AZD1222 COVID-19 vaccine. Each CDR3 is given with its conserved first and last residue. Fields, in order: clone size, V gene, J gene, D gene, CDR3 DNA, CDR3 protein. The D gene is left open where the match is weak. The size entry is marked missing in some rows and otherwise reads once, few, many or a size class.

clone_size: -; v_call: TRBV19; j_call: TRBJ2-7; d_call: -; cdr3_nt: TGTGCCAGTAGTATCCTCTGGGCGAGCTCCTACGAGCAGTACTTC; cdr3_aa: CASSILWASSYEQYF
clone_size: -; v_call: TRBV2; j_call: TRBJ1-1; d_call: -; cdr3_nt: TGTGCCAGCAGTGAGGCCTCTTTGAACACTGAAGCTTTCTTT; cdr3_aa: CASSEASLNTEAFF
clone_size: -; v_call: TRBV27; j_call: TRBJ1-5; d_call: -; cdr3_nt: TGTGCCAGTAAGTTTAAAGGGATCCAGTATAGCAATCAGCCCCAGCATTTT; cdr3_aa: CASKFKGIQYSNQPQHF
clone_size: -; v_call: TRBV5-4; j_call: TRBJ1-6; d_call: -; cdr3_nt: TGTGCCAGCAGCTTGGACGGAACCTATAATTCACCCCTCCACTTT; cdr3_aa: CASSLDGTYNSPLHF
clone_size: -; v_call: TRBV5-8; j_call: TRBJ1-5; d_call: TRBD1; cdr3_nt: TGTGCCAGCAGGAGGACAGGGTCTCAGCCCCAGCATTTT; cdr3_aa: CASRRTGSQPQHF
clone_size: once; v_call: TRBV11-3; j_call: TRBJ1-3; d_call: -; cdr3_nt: TGTGCCAGCAGCTTATACACAGCTAACTCTGGAAACACCATATATTTT; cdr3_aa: CASSLYTANSGNTIYF
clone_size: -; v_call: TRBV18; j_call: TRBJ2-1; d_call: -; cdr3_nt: TGTGCCAGCTCACCACCGGCACAAAATTGGTTCTTC; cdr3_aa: CASSPPAQNWFF
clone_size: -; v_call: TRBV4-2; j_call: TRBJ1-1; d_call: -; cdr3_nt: TGTGCCAGCAGCCAAGAGGGAAGGGCGGCTGAAGCTTTCTTT; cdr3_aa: CASSQEGRAAEAFF
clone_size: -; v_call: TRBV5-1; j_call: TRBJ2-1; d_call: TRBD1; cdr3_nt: TGCGCCAGCAGCTTGGGGGACAGGTCATACAATGAGCAGTTCTTC; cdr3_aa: CASSLGDRSYNEQFF
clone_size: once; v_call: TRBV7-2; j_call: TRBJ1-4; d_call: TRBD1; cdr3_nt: TGTGCCAGCAGCGACAGGGGAAAGGAAAAACTGTTTTTT; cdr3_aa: CASSDRGKEKLFF
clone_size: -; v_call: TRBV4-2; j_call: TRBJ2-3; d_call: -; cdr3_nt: TGTGCCAGCAGCTCTAGCGAGTCTAGCACAGATACGCAGTATTTT; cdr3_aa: CASSSSESSTDTQYF
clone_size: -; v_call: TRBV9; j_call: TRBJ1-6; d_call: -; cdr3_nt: TGTGCCAGCAGCGTCAAGTACCAGAATTCACCCCTCCACTTT; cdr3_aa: CASSVKYQNSPLHF
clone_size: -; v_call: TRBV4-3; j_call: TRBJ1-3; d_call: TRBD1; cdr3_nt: TGCGCCAGCAGCCAAGGACAGGGTAACTCTGGAAACACCATATATTTT; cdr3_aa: CASSQGQGNSGNTIYF
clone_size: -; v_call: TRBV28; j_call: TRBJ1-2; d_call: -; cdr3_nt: TGTGCCAGCAGCTTAGGGAGCTATGGCTACACCTTC; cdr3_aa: CASSLGSYGYTF
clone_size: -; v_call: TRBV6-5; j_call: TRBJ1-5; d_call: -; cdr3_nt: TGTGCCAGCAGTTACTCCGCCAATCAGCCCCAGCATTTT; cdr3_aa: CASSYSANQPQHF
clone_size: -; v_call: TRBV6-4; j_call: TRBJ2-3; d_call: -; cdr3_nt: TGTGCCAGCAGTCCCGGACTAAGTGGCACAGATACGCAGTATTTT; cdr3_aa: CASSPGLSGTDTQYF
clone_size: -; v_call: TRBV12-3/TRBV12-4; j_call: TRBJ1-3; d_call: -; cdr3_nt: TGTGCCAGCAGTTTGGTCCGAAACACCATATATTTT; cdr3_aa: CASSLVRNTIYF
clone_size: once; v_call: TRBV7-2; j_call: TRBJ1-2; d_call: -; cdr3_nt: TGTGCCAGCAGCTCGAATCCAAACTATGGCTACACCTTC; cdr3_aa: CASSSNPNYGYTF
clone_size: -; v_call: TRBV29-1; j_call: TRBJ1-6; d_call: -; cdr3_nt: TGCAGCGTCGCTCGGTCGGCGGATTCACCCCTCCACTTT; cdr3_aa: CSVARSADSPLHF
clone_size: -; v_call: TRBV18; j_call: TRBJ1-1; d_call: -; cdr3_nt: TGTGCCAGCTCACCACAGAAGGGGCGGGGGATCGGCACTGAAGCTTTCTTT; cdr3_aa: CASSPQKGRGIGTEAFF
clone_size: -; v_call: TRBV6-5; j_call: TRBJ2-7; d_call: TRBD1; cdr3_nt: TGTGCCAGCAGCAACCCCGGGACAGGGGGCTACGAGCAGTACTTC; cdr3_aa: CASSNPGTGGYEQYF
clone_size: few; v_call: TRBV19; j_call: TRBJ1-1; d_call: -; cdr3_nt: TGTGCCAGTAGGAAGCAGGGGCGGGGGACTGAAGCTTTCTTT; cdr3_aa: CASRKQGRGTEAFF
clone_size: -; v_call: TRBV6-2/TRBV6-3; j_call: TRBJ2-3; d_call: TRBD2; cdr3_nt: TGTGCCAGCAGTTATACGGGGGGGGACGGCACAGATACGCAGTATTTT; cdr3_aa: CASSYTGGDGTDTQYF
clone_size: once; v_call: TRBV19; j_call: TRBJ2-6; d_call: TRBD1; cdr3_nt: TGTGCCAGTAGTCTCCGGACAGGGGGAGCCTCTGGGGCCAACGTCCTGACTTTC; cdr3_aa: CASSLRTGGASGANVLTF
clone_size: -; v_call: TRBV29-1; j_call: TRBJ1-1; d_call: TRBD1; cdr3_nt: TGCAGCGTTGACAGACAGGGGAACACTGAAGCTTTCTTT; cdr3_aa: CSVDRQGNTEAFF
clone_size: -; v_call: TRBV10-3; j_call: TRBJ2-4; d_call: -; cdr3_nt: TGTGCCATCAGTGCGACAGGAAGGGCCAAAAACATTCAGTACTTC; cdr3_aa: CAISATGRAKNIQYF
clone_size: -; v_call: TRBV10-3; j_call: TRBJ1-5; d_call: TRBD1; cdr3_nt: TGTGCCATCAGAGGGACAGGGTCTCTTGAGCCCCAGCATTTT; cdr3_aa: CAIRGTGSLEPQHF
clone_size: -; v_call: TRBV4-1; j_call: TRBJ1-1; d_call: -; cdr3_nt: TGCGCCAGCAGCCAGTGGCAGCTCACTGAAGCTTTCTTT; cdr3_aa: CASSQWQLTEAFF
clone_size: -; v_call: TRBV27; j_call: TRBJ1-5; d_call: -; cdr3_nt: TGTGCCAGCAGCCCCGGGCAGGGGTCGGGCAATCAGCCCCAGCATTTT; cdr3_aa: CASSPGQGSGNQPQHF
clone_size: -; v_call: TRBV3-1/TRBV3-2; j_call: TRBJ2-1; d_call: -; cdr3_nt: TGTGCCAGCAGTACCCTTGGGACAAGTCCTGAGCAGTTCTTC; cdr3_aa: CASSTLGTSPEQFF
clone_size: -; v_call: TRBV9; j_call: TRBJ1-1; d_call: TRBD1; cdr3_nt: TGTGCCAGCAGCGGGGGACAGCGTCTGAACACTGAAGCTTTCTTT; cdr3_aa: CASSGGQRLNTEAFF
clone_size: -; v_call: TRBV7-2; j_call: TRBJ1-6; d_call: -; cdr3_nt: TGTGCCAGCAGCTCCCCCCCCGCAGTGCCCTATAATTCACCCCTCCACTTT; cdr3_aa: CASSSPPAVPYNSPLHF